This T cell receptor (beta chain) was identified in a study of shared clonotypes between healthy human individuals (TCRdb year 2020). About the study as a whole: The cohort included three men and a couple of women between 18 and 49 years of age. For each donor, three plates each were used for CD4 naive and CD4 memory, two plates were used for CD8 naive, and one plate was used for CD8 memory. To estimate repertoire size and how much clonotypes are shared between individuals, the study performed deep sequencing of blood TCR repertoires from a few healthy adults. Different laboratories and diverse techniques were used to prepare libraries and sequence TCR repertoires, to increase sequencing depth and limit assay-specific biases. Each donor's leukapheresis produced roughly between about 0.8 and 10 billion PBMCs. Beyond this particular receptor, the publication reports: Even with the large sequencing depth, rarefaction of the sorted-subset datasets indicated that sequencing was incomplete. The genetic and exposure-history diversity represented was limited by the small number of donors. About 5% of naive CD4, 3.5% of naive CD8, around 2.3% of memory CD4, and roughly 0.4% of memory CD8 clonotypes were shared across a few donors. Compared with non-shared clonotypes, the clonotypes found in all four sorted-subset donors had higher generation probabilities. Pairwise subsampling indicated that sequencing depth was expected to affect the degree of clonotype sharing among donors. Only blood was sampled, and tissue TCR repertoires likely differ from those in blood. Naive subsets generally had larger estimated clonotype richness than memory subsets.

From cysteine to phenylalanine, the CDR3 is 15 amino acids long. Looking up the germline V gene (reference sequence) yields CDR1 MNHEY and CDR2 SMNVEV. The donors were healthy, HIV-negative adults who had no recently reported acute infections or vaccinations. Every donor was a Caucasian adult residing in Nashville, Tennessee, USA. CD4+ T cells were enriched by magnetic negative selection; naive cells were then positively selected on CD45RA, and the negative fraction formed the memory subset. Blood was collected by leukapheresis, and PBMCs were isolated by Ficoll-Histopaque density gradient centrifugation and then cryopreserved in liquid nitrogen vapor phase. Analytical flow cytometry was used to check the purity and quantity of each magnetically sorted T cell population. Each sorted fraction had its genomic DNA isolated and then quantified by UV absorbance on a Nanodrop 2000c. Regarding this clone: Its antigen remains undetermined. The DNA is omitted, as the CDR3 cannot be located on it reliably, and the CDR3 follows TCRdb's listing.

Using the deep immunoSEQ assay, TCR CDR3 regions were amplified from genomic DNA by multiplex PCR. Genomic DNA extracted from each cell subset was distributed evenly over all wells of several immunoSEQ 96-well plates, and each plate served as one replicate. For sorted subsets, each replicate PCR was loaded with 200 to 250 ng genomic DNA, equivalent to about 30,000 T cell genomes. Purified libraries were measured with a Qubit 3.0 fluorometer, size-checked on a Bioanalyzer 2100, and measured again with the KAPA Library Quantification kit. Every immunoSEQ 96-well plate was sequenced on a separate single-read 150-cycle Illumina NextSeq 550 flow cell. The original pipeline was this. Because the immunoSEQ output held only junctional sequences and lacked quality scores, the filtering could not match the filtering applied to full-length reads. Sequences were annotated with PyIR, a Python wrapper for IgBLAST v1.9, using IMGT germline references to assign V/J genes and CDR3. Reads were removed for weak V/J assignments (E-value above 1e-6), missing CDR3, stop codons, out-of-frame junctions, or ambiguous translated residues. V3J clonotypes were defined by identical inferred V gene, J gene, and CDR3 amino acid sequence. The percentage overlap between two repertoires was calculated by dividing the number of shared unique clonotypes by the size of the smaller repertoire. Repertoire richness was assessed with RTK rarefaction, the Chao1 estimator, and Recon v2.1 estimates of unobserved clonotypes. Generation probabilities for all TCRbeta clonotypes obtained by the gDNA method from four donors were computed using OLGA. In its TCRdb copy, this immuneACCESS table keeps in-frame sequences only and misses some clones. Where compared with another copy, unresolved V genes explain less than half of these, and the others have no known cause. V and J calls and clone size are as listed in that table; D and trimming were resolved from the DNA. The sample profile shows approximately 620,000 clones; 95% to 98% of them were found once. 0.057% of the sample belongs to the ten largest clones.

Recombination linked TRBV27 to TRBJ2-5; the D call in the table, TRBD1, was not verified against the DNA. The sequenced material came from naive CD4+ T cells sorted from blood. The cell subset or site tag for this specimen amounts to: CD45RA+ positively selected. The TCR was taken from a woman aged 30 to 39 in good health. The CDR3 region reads CASSSSTGRWETQYF.